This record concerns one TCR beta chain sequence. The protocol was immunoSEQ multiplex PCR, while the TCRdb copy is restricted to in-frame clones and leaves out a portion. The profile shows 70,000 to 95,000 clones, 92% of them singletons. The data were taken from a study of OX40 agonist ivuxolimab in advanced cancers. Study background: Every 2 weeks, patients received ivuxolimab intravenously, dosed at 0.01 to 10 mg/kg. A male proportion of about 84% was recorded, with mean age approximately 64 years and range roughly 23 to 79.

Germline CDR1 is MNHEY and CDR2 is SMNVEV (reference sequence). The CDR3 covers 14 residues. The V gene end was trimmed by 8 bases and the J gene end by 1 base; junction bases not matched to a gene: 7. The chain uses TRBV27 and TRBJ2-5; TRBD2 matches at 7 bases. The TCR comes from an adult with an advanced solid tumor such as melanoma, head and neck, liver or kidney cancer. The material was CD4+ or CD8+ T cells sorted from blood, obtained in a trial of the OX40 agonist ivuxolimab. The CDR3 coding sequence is TGTGCCAGCTGGAGGCGGGGGACCCAAGAGACCCAGTACTTC. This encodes CASWRRGTQETQYF.